This entry is about one TCR beta chain. Antigen: not known. V was cut by 0 bases and J by 2 bases, with 11 bases left in between. Germline CDR1 SGHRS, CDR2 YFSETQ. The CDR3 length is 15 residues. The data are from a study of cytomegalovirus exposure and HLA in healthy donors. Study-level results: Generally TCR sequences proved uncommon, though certain public TCRs appeared in numerous donors. Reportedly, fewer N-insertions than the roughly 700-donor mean appeared in an Asian-associated ancestry cluster in a later analysis.

The study ran its PCR with 60 Vbeta and 13 Jbeta primers. The protocol was immunoSEQ multiplex PCR, while the TCRdb copy is restricted to in-frame clones and leaves out a portion. The sample shows about 160,000 clones, approximately 85% of them seen only once. The sample comprised PBMCs. The chain is built from TRBV5-1 and TRBJ2-5, with a weak D call TRBD2 (6 bases). This TCR was sampled from a young man in good health and CMV-seropositive. CDR3 nucleotide sequence: TGCGCCAGCAGCTTGGGGACTACCTCACAAGAGACCCAGTACTTC. Encoded protein: CASSLGTTSQETQYF.